This T cell receptor (beta chain) was retrieved from a study of cytomegalovirus exposure and HLA in healthy donors. Study information: Sequencing of 150 million to 200 million T cells in an earlier analysis found some 100 million unique TCR beta sequences. General study results and limits: A later analysis associated some 18,000 TCR beta sequences with HLA alleles at a 0.05 false discovery rate.

The PCR was carried out with 60 Vbeta primers and 13 Jbeta primers. The table came from immunoSEQ multiplex PCR; TCRdb's copy has only in-frame clones and leaves some out. Among about 110,000 clones, around 81% were seen once, and the ten largest hold under 2.5%. Details on this clone: Its antigen is unknown.

Germline V CDR1 and CDR2: SEHNR, FQNEAQ (reference sequence). This CDR3 comprises 13 residues. The junction had 3 bases not matched to a gene; V was cut back by 6 bases and J by 8 bases. Material: PBMCs. This sequence was found in a woman aged 25 to 39 in good health and CMV-seronegative. This chain connects TRBV7-9 to TRBJ1-5; 11 positions match TRBD1. CDR3 region: CASRRTGGEPQHF. In DNA, the CDR3 is TGTGCCAGCAGGCGGACAGGGGGCGAGCCCCAGCATTTT.